This paragraph covers one T cell receptor (beta chain) sequence. The antigen is undetermined. The data belong to a study of shared clonotypes between healthy human individuals. Study-level results: The authors sampled blood alone, and tissue repertoires likely differ. Some clonotypes were shared by all four sorted-subset donors, while others were not shared. The non-shared ones had lower generation probabilities than the shared ones. Sharing across four donors was seen in 4% to 6.5% of naive CD4 clonotypes.

Assay execution took place at the deep level. Assay used: immunoSEQ multiplex PCR; TCRdb lists only in-frame clones, some missing. The sample lists millions of clones; 85% to 95% were seen once. CD45RO negativity and positive selection for CCR7 defined naive CD8 cells, a population that excluded terminally differentiated effector memory CD45RA+ cells. In germline, CDR1 is SNHLY, CDR2 FYNNEI. The CDR3 has 12 residues. Deletions cut 7 bases from V and 3 bases from J, with 10 bases between. The specimen sequenced was naive CD8+ T cells from PBMCs. The chain links TRBV2 to TRBJ2-7; perhaps TRBD2 as D (5 bases). The receptor's source is a man between 18 and 29 years old in good health. Some clones in this sample may be carry-over from other donors' samples. The CDR3 here is CASNRGNYEQYF. The CDR3 DNA sequence: TGTGCCAGCAATCGGGGAAACTACGAGCAGTACTTC.